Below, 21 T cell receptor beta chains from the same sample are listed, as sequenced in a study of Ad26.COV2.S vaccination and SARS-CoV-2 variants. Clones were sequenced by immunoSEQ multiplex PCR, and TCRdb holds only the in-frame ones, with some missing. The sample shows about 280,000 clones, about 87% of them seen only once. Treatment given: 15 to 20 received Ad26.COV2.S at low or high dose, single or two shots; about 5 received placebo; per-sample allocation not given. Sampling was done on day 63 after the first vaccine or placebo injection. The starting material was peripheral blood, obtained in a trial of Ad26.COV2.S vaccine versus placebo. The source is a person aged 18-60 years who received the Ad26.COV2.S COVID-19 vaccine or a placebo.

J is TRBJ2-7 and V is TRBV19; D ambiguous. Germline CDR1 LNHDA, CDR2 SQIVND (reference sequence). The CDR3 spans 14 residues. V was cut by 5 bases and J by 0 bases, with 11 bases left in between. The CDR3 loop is CASSYSYSSYEQYF. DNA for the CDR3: TGTGCCAGTAGTTATTCTTACAGCTCCTACGAGCAGTACTTC. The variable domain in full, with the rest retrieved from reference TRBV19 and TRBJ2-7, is DGGITQSPKYLFRKEGQNVTLSCEQNLNHDAMYWYRQDPGQGLRLIYYSQIVNDFQKGDIAEGYSVSREKKESFPLTVTSAQKNPTAFYLCASSYSYSSYEQYFGPGTRLTVT.

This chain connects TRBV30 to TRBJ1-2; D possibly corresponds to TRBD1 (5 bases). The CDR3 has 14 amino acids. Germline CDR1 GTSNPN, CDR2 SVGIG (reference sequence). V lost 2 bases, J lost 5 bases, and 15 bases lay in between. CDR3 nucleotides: TGTGCCTGGAGTCTCGACAGTGTCGGATATGGCTACACCTTC. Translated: CAWSLDSVGYGYTF. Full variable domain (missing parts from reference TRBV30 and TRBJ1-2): SQTIHQWPATLVQPVGSPLSLECTVEGTSNPNLYWYRQAAGRGLQLLFYSVGIGQISSEVPQNLSASRPQDRQFILSSKKLLLSDSGFYLCAWSLDSVGYGYTFGSGTRLTVV.

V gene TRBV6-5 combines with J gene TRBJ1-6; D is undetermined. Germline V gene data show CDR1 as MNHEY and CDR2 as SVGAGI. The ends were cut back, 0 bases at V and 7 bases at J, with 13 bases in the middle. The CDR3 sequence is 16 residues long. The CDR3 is CASSYSAYGDNSPLHF. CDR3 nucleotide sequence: TGTGCCAGCAGTTACTCGGCTTACGGTGACAATTCACCCCTCCACTTT.

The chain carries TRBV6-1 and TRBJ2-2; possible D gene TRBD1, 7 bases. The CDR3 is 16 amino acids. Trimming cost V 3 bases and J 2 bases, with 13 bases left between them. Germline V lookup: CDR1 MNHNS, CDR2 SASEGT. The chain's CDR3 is CASSDAGQINTGELFF. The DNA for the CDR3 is TGTGCCAGCAGTGACGCGGGACAGATAAACACCGGGGAGCTGTTTTTT.

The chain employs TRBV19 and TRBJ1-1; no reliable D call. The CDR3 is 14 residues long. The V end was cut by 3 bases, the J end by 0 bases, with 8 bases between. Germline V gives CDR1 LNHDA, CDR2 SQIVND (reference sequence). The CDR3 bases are TGTGCCAGTAGTATTCGAGCCTTGAACACTGAAGCTTTCTTT. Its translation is CASSIRALNTEAFF.

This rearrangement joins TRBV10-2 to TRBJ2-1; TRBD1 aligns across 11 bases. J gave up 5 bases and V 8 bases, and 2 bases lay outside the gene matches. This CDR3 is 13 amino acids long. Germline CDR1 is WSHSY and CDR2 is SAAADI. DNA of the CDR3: TGCGCCAGCCGGGACAGGGGGAACAATGAGCAGTTCTTC. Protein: CASRDRGNNEQFF.

DNA of the CDR3: TGTGCCAGCAGCAAAGAGTCTGGCAGGGGAACGGTCTATGGCTACACCTTC. This encodes CASSKESGRGTVYGYTF. This sequence joins TRBV21-1 and TRBJ1-2; TRBD1 is the table's D call, not checked against the DNA. TRBV21-1 constitutes a pseudogene. This CDR3 spans 17 amino acids.

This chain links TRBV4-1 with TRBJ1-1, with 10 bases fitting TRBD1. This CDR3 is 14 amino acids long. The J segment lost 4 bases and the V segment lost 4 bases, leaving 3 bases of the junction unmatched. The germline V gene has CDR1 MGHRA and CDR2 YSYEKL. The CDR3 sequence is CASSPGTGVTEAFF. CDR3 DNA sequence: TGCGCCAGCAGCCCCGGGACAGGGGTCACTGAAGCTTTCTTT.

In nucleotides, the CDR3 is TGTGCCAGCAGCTTATCTGGGCTTAACACAGATACGCAGTATTTT. Protein: CASSLSGLNTDTQYF. The gene calls are TRBV7-9 and TRBJ2-3, with D uncertain. Germline CDR1 SEHNR, CDR2 FQNEAQ (reference sequence). The length of the CDR3 is 15 residues. The V gene lost 2 bases and the J gene lost 2 bases, with 11 bases spanning the gap. Drawing the rest from reference TRBV7-9 and TRBJ2-3, the complete variable domain is DTGVSQNPRHKITKRGQNVTFRCDPISEHNRLYWYRQTLGQGPEFLTYFQNEAQLEKSRLLSDRFSAERPKGSFSTLEIQRTEQGDSAMYLCASSLSGLNTDTQYFGPGTRLTVL.

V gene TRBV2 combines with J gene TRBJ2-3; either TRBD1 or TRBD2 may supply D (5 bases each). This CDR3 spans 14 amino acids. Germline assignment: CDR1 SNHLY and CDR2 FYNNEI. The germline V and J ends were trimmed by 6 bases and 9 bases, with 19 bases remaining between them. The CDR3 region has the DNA TGTGCCAGCAGGGGGACCACAGCGGTGCAGACGCAGTATTTT. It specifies CASRGTTAVQTQYF.

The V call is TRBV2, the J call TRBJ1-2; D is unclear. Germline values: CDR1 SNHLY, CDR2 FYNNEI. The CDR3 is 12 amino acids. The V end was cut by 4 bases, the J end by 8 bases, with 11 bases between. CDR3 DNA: TGTGCCAGCAGTGGTCTCCAGAGGGGCTACACCTTC. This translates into CASSGLQRGYTF.

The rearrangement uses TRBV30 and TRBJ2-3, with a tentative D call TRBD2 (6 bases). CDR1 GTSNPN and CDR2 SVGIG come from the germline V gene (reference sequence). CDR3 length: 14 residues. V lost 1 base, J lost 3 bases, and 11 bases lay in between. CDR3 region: CAWSGGGETDTQYF. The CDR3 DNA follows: TGTGCCTGGAGTGGCGGCGGGGAGACAGATACGCAGTATTTT.

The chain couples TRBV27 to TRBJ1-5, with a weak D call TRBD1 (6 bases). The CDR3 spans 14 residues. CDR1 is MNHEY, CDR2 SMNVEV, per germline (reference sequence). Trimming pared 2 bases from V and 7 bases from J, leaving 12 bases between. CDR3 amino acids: CASSLGGPGQPQHF. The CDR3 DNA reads TGTGCCAGCAGTTTAGGGGGGCCAGGGCAGCCCCAGCATTTT.

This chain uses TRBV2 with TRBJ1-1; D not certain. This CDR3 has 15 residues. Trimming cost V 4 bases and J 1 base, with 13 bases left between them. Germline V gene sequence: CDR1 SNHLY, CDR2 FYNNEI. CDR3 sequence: CASSGRFTGNTEAFF. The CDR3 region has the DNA TGTGCCAGCAGTGGTCGTTTTACGGGGAACACTGAAGCTTTCTTT. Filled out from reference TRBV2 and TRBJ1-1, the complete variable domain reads EPEVTQTPSHQVTQMGQEVILRCVPISNHLYFYWYRQILGQKVEFLVSFYNNEISEKSEIFDDQFSVERPDGSNFTLKIRSTKLEDSAMYFCASSGRFTGNTEAFFGQGTRLTVV.

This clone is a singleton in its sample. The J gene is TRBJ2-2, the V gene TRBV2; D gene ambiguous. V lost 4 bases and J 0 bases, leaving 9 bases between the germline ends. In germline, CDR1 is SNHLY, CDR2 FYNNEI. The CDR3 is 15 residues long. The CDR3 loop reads CASSVQRSNTGELFF. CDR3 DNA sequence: TGTGCCAGCAGTGTGCAGAGGTCGAACACCGGGGAGCTGTTTTTT.

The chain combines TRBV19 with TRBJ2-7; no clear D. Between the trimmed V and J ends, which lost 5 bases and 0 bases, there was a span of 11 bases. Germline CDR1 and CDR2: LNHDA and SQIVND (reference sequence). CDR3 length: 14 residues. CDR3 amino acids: CASSPEQSSYEQYF. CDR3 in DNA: TGTGCCAGTAGTCCTGAACAAAGCTCCTACGAGCAGTACTTC.

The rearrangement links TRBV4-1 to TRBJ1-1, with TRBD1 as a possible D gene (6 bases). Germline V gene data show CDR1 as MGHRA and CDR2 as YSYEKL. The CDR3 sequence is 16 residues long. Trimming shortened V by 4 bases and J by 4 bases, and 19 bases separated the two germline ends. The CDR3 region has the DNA TGCGCCAGCAGCCGGTGGGCACAGGGACGTGGCACTGAAGCTTTCTTT. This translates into CASSRWAQGRGTEAFF.

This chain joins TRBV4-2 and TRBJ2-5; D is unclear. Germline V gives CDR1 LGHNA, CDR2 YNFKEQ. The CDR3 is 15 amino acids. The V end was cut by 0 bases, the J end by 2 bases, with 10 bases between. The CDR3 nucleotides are TGTGCCAGCAGCCAAGATAGAAGACAACAAGAGACCCAGTACTTC. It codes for CASSQDRRQQETQYF.

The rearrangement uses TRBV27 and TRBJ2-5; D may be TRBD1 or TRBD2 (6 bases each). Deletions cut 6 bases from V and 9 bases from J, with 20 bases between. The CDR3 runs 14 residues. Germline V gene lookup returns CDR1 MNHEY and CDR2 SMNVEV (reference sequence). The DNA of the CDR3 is TGTGCCAGCAGGGGGGGCGACAGTCCGGGGGCCCAGTACTTC. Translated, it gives CASRGGDSPGAQYF.

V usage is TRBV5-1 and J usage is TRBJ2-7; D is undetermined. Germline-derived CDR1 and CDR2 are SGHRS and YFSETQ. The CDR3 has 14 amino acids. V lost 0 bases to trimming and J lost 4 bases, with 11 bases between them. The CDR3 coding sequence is TGCGCCAGCAGCTTGGGAGACACGAAATACGAGCAGTACTTC. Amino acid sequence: CASSLGDTKYEQYF.

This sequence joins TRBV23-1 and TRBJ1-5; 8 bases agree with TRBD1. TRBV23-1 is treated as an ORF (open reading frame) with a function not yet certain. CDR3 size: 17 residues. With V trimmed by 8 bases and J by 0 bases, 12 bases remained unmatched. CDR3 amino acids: CASPHRGQELSNQPQHF. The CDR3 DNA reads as TGCGCCAGCCCACACCGGGGACAGGAACTTAGCAATCAGCCCCAGCATTTT.